The 10 T cell receptor beta chains listed next were all sequenced from one sample in a study of monozygotic twins with inflammatory bowel disease. TCRdb reprocessed the 5' RACE reads, keeping one entry per CDR3 protein, no DNA. Its listing shows about 380,000 distinct CDR3 sequences. The sample taken for sequencing was blood. The receptor set was obtained from a human donor with ulcerative colitis or Crohn's disease, or a healthy co-twin of an affected twin (not recorded which).

The chain joins TRBV4-1 to TRBJ1-2; without DNA, the TCRdb call of TRBD1 cannot be checked. Germline assignment: CDR1 MGHRA and CDR2 YSYEKL. This CDR3 comprises 16 residues. CDR3 protein: CASSQRAGTLNYGYTF.

This chain joins TRBV11-2 and TRBJ2-5; TCRdb designates TRBD1, a call that cannot be tested without DNA. Per the germline V gene, CDR1 is SGHAT and CDR2 is FQNNGV. The CDR3 loop spans 15 amino acids. CDR3 sequence: CASSLLGARGETQYF.

The rearrangement links TRBV28 to TRBJ1-1. The CDR3 runs 15 residues. CDR1 is MDHEN and CDR2 is SYDVKM in the germline V gene. CDR3 sequence: CASTDEGNGYTEAFF.

J is TRBJ1-2 and V is TRBV20-1. Germline V gene lookup returns CDR1 DFQATT and CDR2 SNEGSKA (reference sequence). This CDR3 comprises 14 residues. CDR3: CSAGQGSANYGYTF.

The chain combines TRBV28 with TRBJ2-1; TCRdb gives TRBD2 as the D gene, but with no DNA this cannot be confirmed. CDR3 length: 13 residues. The germline gives CDR1 MDHEN, CDR2 SYDVKM. CDR3 sequence: CATTTVQYNEQFF.

J is TRBJ2-5 and V is TRBV24-1; TCRdb selects TRBD1, and the lack of DNA leaves this call unchecked. The germline V gene encodes CDR1 KGHDR and CDR2 SFDVKD. CDR3 length: 16 amino acids. The CDR3 spells CATSEGTALSQETQYF.

The chain links TRBV4-1 to TRBJ1-2; TCRdb selects TRBD1, and the lack of DNA leaves this call unchecked. CDR3 length: 15 residues. Germline CDR1 MGHRA, CDR2 YSYEKL. The CDR3 region is CASSQLAGGNYGYTF.

The V gene is TRBV10-3, the J gene TRBJ2-3; TCRdb's D call of TRBD1 is untestable without DNA. The CDR3 totals 17 residues. The germline V gene encodes CDR1 ENHRY and CDR2 SYGVKD. CDR3 sequence: CAIGSDGRADSTDTQYF.

The gene calls are TRBV21-1 and TRBJ1-1. TRBV21-1 is given as a pseudogene. The CDR3 runs to 14 residues. The CDR3 loop reads CASSKALKVTEAFF.

This chain uses TRBV4-2 with TRBJ2-5; TCRdb's D call, TRBD1, is unchecked because there is no DNA. This CDR3 spans 15 amino acids. Germline CDR1 and CDR2: LGHNA and YNFKEQ. This chain's CDR3 is CASSQEGQGGETQYF.